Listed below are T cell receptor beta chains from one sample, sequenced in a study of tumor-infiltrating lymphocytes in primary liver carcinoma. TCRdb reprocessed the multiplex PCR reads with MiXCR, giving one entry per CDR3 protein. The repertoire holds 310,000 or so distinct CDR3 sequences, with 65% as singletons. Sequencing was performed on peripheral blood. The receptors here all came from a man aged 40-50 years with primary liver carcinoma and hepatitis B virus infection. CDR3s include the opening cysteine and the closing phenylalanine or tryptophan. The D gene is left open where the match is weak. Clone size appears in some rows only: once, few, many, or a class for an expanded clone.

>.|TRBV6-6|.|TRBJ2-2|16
TGTGCCAGCAGCCTCGACCATTTCGCGAACACCGGGGAGCTGTTTTTT
CASSLDHFANTGELFF
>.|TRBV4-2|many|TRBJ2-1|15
TGTGCCAGCAGCTACTTCACGGGAGAGGGGGGAGAGCAGTTCTTC
CASSYFTGEGGEQFF
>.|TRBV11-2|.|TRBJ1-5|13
TGTGCGAGCAGCCTTGAACCTGGAGGTCCCCTGCATTTT
CASSLEPGGPLHF
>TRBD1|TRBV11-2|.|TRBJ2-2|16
TGTGCCAGCAGCCTTCCCCTGACAGGGAACACCGGGGAGCTGTTTTTC
CASSLPLTGNTGELFF
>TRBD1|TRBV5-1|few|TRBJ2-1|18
TGCGCCAGCAGCTTGGGGTCCGGGACAGGAAAAATCTACAATGAGCAGTTCTTC
CASSLGSGTGKIYNEQFF
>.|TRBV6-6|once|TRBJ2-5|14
TGTGCCAGCAGTCCCGGCGTGAGACAAGAGACCCAGTACTTC
CASSPGVRQETQYF
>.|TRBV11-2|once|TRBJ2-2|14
TGTGCCAGCAGCGTAGTCGTTGACACCGGGGAGCTGTTTTTT
CASSVVVDTGELFF
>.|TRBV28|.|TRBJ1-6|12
TGTGCCAGCAGTTACATGGTTAAAACCCTCCACTTT
CASSYMVKTLHF
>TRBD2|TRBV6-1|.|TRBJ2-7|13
TGTGCCAGCAAGGGTAGCGGGTTATACGAGCAGCACTTC
CASKGSGLYEQHF
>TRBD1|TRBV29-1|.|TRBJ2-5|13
TGCAGCGGACAGGGGGCGAAAGTAGAGACCCAGTACTTC
CSGQGAKVETQYF
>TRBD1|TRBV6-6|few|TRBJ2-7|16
TGTGCCAGCAGTTACTCCGTGGGACAGGGGGTCTACGAGCAGTACTTC
CASSYSVGQGVYEQYF
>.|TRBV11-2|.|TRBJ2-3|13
TGTGCCAGCAGTCACCAGGGGGGGGATACGAAGTATTTT
CASSHQGGDTKYF
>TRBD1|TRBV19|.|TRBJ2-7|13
TGTGCCAGTAGTGAGCGGACAGGGAGTCATCCGTACTTC
CASSERTGSHPYF
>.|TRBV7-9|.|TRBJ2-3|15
TGTGCCAGCAGCTTAGCCGGGCTTAGCACAGATACGCAGTATTTT
CASSLAGLSTDTQYF
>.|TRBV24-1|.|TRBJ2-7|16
TGTGCCACCAGTGATCCATCGGCGGACGGAAACTACGGGCAGTACTTC
CATSDPSADGNYGQYF
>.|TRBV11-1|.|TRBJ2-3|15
TGTGCCAGTAGCTTAGATTTGGGGAGCACAGTTACGCAGTATTTT
CASSLDLGSTVTQYF